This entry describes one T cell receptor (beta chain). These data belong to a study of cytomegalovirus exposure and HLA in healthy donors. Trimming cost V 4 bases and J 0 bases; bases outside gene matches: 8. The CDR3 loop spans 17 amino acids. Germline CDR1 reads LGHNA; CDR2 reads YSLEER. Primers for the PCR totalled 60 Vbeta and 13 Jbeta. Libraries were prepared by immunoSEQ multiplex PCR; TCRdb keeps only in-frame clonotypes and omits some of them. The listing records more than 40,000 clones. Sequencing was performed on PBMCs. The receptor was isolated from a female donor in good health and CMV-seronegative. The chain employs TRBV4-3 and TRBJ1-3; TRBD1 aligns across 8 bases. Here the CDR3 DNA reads TGCGCCAGCAGCCCTCGGGACAGGAGACGCTCTGGAAACACCATATATTTT. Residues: CASSPRDRRRSGNTIYF.